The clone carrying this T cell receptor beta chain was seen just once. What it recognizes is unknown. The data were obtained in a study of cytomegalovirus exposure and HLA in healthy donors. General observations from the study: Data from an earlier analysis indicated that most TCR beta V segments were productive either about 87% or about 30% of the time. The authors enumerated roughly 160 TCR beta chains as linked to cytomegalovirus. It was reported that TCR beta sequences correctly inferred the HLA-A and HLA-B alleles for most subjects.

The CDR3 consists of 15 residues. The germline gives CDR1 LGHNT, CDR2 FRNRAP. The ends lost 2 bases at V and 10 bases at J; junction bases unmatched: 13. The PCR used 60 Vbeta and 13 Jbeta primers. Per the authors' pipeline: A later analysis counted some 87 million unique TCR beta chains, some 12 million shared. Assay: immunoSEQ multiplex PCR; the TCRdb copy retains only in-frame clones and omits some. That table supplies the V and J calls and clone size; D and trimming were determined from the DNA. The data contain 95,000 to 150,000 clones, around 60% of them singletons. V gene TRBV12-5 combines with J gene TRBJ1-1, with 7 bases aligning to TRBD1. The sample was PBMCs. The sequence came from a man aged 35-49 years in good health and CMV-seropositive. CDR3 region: CASGLQPRDSLGAFF. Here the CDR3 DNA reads TGTGCTAGTGGTTTGCAACCCCGGGACAGTCTGGGAGCTTTCTTT.